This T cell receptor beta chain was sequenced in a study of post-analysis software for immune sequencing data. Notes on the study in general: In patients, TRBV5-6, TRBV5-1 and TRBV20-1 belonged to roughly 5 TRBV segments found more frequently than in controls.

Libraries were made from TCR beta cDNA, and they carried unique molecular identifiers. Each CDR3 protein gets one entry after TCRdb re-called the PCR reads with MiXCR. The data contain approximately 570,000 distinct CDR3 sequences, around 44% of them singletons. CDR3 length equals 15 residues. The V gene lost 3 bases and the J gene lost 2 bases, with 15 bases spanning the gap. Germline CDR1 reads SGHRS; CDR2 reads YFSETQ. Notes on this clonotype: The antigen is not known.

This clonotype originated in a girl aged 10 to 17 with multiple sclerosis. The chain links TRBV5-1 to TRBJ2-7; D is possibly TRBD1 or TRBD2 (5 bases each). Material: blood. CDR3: CASSWGTGHTYEQYF. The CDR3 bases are TGCGCCAGCAGCTGGGGGACGGGGCATACCTACGAGCAGTACTTC.